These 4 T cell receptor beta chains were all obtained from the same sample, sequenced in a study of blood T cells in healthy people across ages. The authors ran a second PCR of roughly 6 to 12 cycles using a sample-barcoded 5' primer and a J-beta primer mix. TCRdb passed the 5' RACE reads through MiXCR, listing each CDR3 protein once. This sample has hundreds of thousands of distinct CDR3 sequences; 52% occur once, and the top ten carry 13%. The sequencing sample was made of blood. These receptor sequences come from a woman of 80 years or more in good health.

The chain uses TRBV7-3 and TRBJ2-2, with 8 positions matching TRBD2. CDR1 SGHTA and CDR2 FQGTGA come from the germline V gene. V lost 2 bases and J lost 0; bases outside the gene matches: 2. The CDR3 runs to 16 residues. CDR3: CASSLYGGANTGELFF. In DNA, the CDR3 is TGTGCCAGCAGCTTATACGGGGGGGCGAACACCGGGGAGCTGTTTTTT.

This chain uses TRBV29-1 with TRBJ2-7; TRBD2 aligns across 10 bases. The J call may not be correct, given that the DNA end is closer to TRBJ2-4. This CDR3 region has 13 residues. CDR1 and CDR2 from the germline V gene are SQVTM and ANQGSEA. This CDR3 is CSALAGAQNIQYF. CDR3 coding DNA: TGCAGCGCCCTAGCGGGGGCCCAAAACATTCAGTACTTC.

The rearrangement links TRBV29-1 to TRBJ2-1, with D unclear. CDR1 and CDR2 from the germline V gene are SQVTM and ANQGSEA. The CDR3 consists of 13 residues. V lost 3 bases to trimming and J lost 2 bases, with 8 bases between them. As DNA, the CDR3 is TGCAGCGTTGATTACAGCCCCTACAATGAGCAGTTCTTC. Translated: CSVDYSPYNEQFF.

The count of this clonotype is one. The CDR3: CAISAGQSYEQYF. The CDR3 DNA follows: TGTGCCATCAGTGCGGGTCAGTCCTACGAGCAGTACTTC. V is TRBV10-3 and J is TRBJ2-7; D is unclear. The CDR3 contains 13 residues. Germline lookup yields CDR1 ENHRY and CDR2 SYGVKD. V lost 4 bases to trimming and J lost 1 base, with 8 bases between them.